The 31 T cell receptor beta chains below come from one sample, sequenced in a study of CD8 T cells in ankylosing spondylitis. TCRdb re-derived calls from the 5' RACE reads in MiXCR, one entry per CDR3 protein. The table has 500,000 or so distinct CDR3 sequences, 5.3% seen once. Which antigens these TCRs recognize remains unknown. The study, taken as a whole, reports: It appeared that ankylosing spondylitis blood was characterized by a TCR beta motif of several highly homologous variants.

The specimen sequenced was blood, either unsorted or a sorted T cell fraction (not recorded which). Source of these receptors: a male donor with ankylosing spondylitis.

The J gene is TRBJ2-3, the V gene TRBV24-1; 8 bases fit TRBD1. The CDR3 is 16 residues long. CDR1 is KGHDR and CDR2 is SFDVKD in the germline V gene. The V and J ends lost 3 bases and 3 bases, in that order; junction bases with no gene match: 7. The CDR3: CATSDLTDRATDTQYF. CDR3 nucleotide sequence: TGTGCCACCAGTGATCTCACGGACAGGGCAACAGATACGCAGTATTTT.

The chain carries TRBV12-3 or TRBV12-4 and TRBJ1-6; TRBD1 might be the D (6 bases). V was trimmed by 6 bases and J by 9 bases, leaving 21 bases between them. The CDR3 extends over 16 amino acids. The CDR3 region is CASSPPQGLLGSPLHF. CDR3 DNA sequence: TGTGCCAGCAGCCCACCACAGGGACTTTTGGGTTCACCCCTCCACTTT.

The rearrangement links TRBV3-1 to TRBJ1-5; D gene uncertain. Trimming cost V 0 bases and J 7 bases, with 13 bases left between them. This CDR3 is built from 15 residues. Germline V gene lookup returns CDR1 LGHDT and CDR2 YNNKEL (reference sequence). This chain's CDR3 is CASSQDMGLRQPQHF. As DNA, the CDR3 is TGTGCCAGCAGCCAAGATATGGGGTTGCGACAGCCCCAGCATTTT.

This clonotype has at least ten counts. In DNA, the CDR3 is TGTGCCAGCAGCTTTACGGGGGACAGCACTGAAGCTTTCTTT. This encodes CASSFTGDSTEAFF. V and J are TRBV7-9 and TRBJ1-1, with 7 bases fitting TRBD1. Trimming took 3 bases from V and 4 from J; bases not matched to a gene: 5. Germline V lookup: CDR1 SEHNR, CDR2 FQNEAQ (reference sequence). The CDR3 spans 14 residues. Combining the CDR3 with reference TRBV7-9 and TRBJ1-1 gives the whole variable domain DTGVSQNPRHKITKRGQNVTFRCDPISEHNRLYWYRQTLGQGPEFLTYFQNEAQLEKSRLLSDRFSAERPKGSFSTLEIQRTEQGDSAMYLCASSFTGDSTEAFFGQGTRLTVV.

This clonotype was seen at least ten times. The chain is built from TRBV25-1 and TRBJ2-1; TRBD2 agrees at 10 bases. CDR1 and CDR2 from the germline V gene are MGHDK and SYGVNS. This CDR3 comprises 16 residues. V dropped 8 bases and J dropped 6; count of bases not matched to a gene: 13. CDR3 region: CASSHGSGGALNEQFF. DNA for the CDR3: TGTGCCAGCTCCCATGGGAGCGGGGGGGCCCTCAATGAGCAGTTCTTC.

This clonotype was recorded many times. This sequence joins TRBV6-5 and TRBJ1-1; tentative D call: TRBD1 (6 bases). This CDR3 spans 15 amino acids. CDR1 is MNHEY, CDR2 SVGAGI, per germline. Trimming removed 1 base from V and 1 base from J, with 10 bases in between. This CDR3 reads CASSYLRGGNTEAFF. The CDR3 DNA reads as TGTGCCAGCAGTTACTTGAGAGGGGGGAACACTGAAGCTTTCTTT.

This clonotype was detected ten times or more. The CDR3 spells CASSFNSLNTGELFF. The DNA of the CDR3 is TGCGCCAGCAGCTTCAACAGCTTGAACACCGGGGAGCTGTTTTTT. The chain combines TRBV5-1 with TRBJ2-2; D gene uncertain. CDR3 size: 15 residues. V lost 2 bases, J lost 1 base, and 9 bases lay in between. CDR1 and CDR2 (germline): SGHRS, YFSETQ.

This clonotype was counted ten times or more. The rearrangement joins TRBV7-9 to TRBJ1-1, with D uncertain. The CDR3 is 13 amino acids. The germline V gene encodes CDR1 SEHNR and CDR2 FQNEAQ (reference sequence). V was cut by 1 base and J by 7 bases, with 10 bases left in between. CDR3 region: CASSLGSELEAFF. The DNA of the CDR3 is TGTGCCAGCAGCTTAGGTAGCGAACTTGAAGCTTTCTTT.

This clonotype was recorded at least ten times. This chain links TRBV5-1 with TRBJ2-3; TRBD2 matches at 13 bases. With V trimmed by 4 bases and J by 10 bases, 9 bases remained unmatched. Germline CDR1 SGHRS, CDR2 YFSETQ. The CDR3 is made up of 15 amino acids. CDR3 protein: CASSPGLAGIYPQYF. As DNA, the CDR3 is TGCGCCAGCAGCCCGGGACTAGCGGGGATATATCCGCAGTATTTT.

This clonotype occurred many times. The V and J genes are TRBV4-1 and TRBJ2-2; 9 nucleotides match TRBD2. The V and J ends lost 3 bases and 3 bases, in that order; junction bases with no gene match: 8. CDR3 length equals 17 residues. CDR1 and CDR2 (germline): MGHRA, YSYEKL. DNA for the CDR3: TGCGCCAGCAGCCAGAACCTGGGACTAGCCTACACCGGGGAGCTGTTTTTT. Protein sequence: CASSQNLGLAYTGELFF.

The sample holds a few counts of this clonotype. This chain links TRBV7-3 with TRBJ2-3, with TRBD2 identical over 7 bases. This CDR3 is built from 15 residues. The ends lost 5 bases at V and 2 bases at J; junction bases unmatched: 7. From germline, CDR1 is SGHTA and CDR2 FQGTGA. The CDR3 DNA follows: TGTGCCAGCAGCCCCTGGGGGGGTAACACAGATACGCAGTATTTT. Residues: CASSPWGGNTDTQYF.

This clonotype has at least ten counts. The CDR3 DNA reads TGTGCCAGCTCACAGGGACTAGCGGGGGCAGCTTTGCACGAGCAGTACTTC. It encodes CASSQGLAGAALHEQYF. The gene calls are TRBV18 and TRBJ2-7; 14 bases fit TRBD2. Germline assignment: CDR1 KGHSH and CDR2 LQKENI. The V and J ends lost 4 bases and 5 bases, in that order; junction bases with no gene match: 10. The CDR3 extends over 17 amino acids.

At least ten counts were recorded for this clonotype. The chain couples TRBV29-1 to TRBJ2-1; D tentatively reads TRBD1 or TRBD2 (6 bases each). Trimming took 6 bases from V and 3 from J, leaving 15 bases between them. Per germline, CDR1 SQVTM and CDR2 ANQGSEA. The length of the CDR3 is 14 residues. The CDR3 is CSVLAGHNYNEQFF. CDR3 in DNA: TGCAGCGTGCTGGCGGGACACAACTACAATGAGCAGTTCTTC.

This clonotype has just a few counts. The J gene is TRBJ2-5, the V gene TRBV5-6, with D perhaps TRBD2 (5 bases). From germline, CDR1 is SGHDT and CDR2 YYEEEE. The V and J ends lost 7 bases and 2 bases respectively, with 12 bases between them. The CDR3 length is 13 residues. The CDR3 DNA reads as TGTGCCAGCGAGGTACTAGGGCAAGAGACCCAGTACTTC. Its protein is CASEVLGQETQYF.

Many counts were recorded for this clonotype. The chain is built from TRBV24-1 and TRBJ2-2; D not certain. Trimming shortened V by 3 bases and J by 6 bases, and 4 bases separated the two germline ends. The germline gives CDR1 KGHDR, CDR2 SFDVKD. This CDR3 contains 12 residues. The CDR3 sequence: CATSDLAGELFF. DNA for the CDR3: TGTGCCACCAGTGATCTGGCCGGGGAGCTGTTTTTT.

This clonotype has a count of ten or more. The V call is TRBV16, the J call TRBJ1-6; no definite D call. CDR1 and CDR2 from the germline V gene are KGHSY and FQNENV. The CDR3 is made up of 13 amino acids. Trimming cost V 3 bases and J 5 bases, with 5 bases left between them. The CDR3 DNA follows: TGTGCCAGCAGCCAGAGGAATAATTCACCCCTCCACTTT. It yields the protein CASSQRNNSPLHF.

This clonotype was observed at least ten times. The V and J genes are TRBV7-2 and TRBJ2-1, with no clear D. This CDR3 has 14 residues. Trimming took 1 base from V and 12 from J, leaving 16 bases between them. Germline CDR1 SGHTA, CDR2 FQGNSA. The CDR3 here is CASSLGLANWGQFF. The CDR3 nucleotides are TGTGCCAGCAGCTTAGGACTGGCTAACTGGGGGCAGTTCTTC.

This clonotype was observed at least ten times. DNA of the CDR3: TGTGCCACCAGTAGTACTTTGAACACTGAAGCTTTCTTT. Translating it yields CATSSTLNTEAFF. The chain links TRBV24-1 to TRBJ1-1; no firm D call. Trimming removed 6 bases from V and 0 bases from J, with 7 bases in between. This CDR3 is 13 amino acids long. Germline values: CDR1 KGHDR, CDR2 SFDVKD.

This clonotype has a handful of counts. DNA for the CDR3: TGTGCCACCAGCATCGGGACAGGGACTGAAGCTTTCTTT. Its translation is CATSIGTGTEAFF. The rearrangement uses TRBV15 and TRBJ1-1, with TRBD1 identical over 9 bases. Germline CDR1 is LNHNV and CDR2 is YYDKDF (reference sequence). J lost 5 bases, V lost 4 bases, and 2 bases had no gene match. The CDR3 sequence is 13 residues long.

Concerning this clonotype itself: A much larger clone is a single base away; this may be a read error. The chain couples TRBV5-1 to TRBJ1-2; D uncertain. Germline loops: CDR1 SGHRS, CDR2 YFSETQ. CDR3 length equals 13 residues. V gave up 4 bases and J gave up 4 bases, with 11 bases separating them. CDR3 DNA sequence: TGCGCCAGCAGCCTAACACAGAGCTATGGCTACACCTTC. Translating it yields CASSLTQSYGYTF. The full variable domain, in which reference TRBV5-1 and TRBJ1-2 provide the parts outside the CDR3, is KAGVTQTPRYLIKTRGQQVTLSCSPISGHRSVSWYQQTPGQGLQFLFEYFSETQRNKGNFPGRFSGRQFSNSRSEMNVSTLELGDSALYLCASSLTQSYGYTFGSGTRLTVV.

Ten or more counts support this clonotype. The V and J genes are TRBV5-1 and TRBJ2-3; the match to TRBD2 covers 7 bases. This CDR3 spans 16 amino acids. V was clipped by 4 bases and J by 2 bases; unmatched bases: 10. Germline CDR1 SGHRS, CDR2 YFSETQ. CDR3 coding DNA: TGCGCCAGCAGCGCGGGACTAACTAAAAACACAGATACGCAGTATTTT. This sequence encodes CASSAGLTKNTDTQYF.

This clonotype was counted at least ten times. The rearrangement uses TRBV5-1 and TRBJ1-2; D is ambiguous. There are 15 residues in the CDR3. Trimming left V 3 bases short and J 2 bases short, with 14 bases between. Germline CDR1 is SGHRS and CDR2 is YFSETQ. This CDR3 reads CASSSLGSGNYGYTF. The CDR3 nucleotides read TGCGCCAGCAGCTCTTTGGGATCAGGAAACTATGGCTACACCTTC.

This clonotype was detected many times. The CDR3 protein is CSVDPGTGYGYTF. The CDR3 nucleotides are TGCAGCGTTGACCCCGGGACAGGGTATGGCTACACCTTC. The rearrangement joins TRBV29-1 to TRBJ1-2, with 9 bases identical to TRBD1. Germline CDR1 reads SQVTM; CDR2 reads ANQGSEA. The CDR3 has 13 residues. Trimming cost V 3 bases and J 5 bases; bases outside gene matches: 4.

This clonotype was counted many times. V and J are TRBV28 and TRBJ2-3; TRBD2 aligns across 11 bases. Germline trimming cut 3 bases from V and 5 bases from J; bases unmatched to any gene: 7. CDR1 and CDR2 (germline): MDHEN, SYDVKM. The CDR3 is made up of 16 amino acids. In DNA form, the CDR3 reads TGTGCCAGCAGTTTCCCCATGGGACTAGCGGTAGATACGCAGTATTTT. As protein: CASSFPMGLAVDTQYF.

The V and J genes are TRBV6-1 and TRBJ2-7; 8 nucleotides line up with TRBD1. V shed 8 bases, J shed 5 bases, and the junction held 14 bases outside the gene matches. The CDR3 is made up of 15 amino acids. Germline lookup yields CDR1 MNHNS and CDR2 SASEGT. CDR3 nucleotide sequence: TGTGCCAGCTGCCCGCGGACAGGGCATCGAGACGAGCAGTACTTC. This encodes CASCPRTGHRDEQYF.

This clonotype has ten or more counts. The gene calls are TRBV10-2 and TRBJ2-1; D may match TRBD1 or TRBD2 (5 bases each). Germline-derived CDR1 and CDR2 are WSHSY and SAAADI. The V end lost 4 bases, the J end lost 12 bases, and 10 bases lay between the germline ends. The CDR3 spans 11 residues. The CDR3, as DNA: TGCGCCAGCAGTGCGGGGACGGGGCAGTTCTTC. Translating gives CASSAGTGQFF.

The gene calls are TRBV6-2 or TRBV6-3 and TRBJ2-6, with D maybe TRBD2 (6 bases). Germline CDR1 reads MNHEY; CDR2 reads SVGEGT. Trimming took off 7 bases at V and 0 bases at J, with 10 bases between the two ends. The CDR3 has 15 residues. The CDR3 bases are TGTGCCAGCACCGTGGGGGGCTCTGGGGCCAACGTCCTGACTTTC. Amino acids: CASTVGGSGANVLTF.

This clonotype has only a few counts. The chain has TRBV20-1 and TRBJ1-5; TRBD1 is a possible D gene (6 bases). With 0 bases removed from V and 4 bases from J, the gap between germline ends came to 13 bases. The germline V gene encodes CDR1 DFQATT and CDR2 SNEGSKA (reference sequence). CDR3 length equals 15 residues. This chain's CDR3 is CSARDWGAGNQPQHF. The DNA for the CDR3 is TGCAGTGCTAGAGATTGGGGGGCGGGGAATCAGCCCCAGCATTTT.

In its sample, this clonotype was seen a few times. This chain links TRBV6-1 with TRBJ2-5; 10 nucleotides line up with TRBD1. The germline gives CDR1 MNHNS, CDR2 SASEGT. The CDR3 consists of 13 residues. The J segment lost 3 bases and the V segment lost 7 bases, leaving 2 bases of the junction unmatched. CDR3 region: CASKDRGKETQYF. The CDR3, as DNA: TGTGCCAGCAAGGACAGGGGGAAAGAGACCCAGTACTTC.

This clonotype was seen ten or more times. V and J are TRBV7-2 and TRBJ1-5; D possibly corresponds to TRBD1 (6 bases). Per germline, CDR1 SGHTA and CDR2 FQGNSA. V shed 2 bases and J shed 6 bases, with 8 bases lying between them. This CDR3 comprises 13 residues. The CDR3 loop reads CASSLRQAQPQHF. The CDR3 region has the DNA TGTGCCAGCAGCTTACGACAGGCTCAGCCCCAGCATTTT.

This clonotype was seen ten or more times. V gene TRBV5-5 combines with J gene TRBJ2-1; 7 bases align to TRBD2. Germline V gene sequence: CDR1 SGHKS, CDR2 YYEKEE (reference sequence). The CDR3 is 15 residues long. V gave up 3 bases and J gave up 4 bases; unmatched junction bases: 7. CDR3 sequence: CASSSDGLVYNEQFF. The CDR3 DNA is TGTGCCAGCAGCTCGGATGGACTAGTTTACAATGAGCAGTTCTTC.